The rows below give T cell receptor beta chains drawn from one sample of a study of blood T cell repertoires in COVID-19. This table comes from immunoSEQ multiplex PCR, and its TCRdb copy is limited to in-frame clones, with some not included. The sample holds roughly 250,000 clones, 79% seen once. Sequencing was carried out using peripheral blood. These receptors all stem from a woman aged 35 to 49 with active or convalescent COVID-19. Both conserved end residues are part of each CDR3. D genes are given only for firm matches. Clone size is shown for a subset of rows, as once, few, many or a class of expanded clone.

size,J,V,D,DNA,CDR3
NA,TRBJ1-2,TRBV5-5,TRBD1,TGTGCCAGCAGCTCGACAGGGGTATCCTATGGCTACACCTTC,CASSSTGVSYGYTF
NA,TRBJ1-2,TRBV6-5,NA,TGTGCCAGCAGTCTTGGGACTGCTGATGGCTACACCTTC,CASSLGTADGYTF
NA,TRBJ1-1,TRBV6-5,NA,TGTGCCAGCTGGAGGGGGGGGGCCCGAGCTTTCTTT,CASWRGGARAFF
NA,TRBJ1-2,TRBV25-1,NA,TGTGCCAGCAGAGACAGAGTAAACTATGGCTACACCTTC,CASRDRVNYGYTF
NA,TRBJ1-5,TRBV12-3/TRBV12-4,NA,TGTGCCAGCAGATATATGAATCAGCCCCAGCATTTT,CASRYMNQPQHF
NA,TRBJ1-1,TRBV18,TRBD1,TGTGCCAGCTCACCCCCAGGGGGGAGGAACACTGAAGCTTTCTTT,CASSPPGGRNTEAFF
NA,TRBJ1-3,TRBV13,NA,TGTGCCAGCAGCCAGGACAACTCTGGAAACACCATATATTTT,CASSQDNSGNTIYF
once,TRBJ1-3,TRBV14,NA,TGTGCCAGCAGCCAAGATCAGTTTACGGGAAACACCATATATTTT,CASSQDQFTGNTIYF
once,TRBJ1-5,TRBV30,TRBD1,TGTGCCTGGAATGCCCGGACAGGGCTGAGCAATCAGCCCCAGCATTTT,CAWNARTGLSNQPQHF
NA,TRBJ1-2,TRBV15,TRBD1,TGTGCCACCAGCAGAGACCCCGCCGGGACAGTCTATGGCTACACCTTC,CATSRDPAGTVYGYTF
NA,TRBJ2-7,TRBV28,NA,TGTGCCAGCAGTAGATACGGGGAATCATACGAGCAGTACTTC,CASSRYGESYEQYF
NA,TRBJ1-1,TRBV29-1,NA,TGCAGCGTTGAAAAAGGGGGGGGGACTGAAGCTTTCTTT,CSVEKGGGTEAFF
NA,TRBJ2-7,TRBV19,TRBD1,TGTGCCAGTAGTATGAGGACAGGGGGCACTTACGAGCAGTACTTC,CASSMRTGGTYEQYF
NA,TRBJ2-5,TRBV29-1,TRBD2,TGCAGCGTTGGAACCGGGGGGGACGGGGAGACCCAGTACTTC,CSVGTGGDGETQYF
NA,TRBJ2-3,TRBV7-3,TRBD2,TGTGCCAGCAGCTTAAGGGGGGCTAGCGGGAGCCAGGGCACAGATACGCAGTATTTT,CASSLRGASGSQGTDTQYF
NA,TRBJ2-6,TRBV5-1,TRBD1,TGCGCCAGCAGCTCGGCGGGACAGGGGCAGAGCTCTGGGGCCAACGTCCTGACTTTC,CASSSAGQGQSSGANVLTF
NA,TRBJ1-3,TRBV3-1/TRBV3-2,NA,TGTGCCAGCAGCCAGCGACTAGGACCCTCGGGAAACACCATATATTTT,CASSQRLGPSGNTIYF
NA,TRBJ2-3,TRBV6-5,TRBD2,TGTGCCAGCGCGACTAGCGGGCCCAGCACAGATACGCAGTATTTT,CASATSGPSTDTQYF
NA,TRBJ1-6,TRBV25-1,NA,TGTGCCAGCAGTGACCGACACAGTAATTCACCCCTCCACTTT,CASSDRHSNSPLHF
NA,TRBJ1-5,TRBV5-4,TRBD1,TGTGCCAGCAGCGCGGGACAGTTCAATCAGCCCCAGCATTTT,CASSAGQFNQPQHF
NA,TRBJ2-2,TRBV4-1,TRBD2,TGCGCCAGCAGCCAAGGGCCTCTAGCGGGGGGGCCGTACACCGGGGAGCTGTTTTTT,CASSQGPLAGGPYTGELFF
NA,TRBJ2-2,TRBV14,NA,TGTGCCAGCAGCCTACGGGTCGGGAGCGCCGGGGAGCTGTTTTTT,CASSLRVGSAGELFF
NA,TRBJ2-1,TRBV9,NA,TGTGCCAGCAGCGTAGGGGGAGGATCAAATGAGCAGTTCTTC,CASSVGGGSNEQFF
NA,TRBJ2-7,TRBV28,TRBD1,TGTGCCAGCCGGGGACAGGGGATCTACGAGCAGTACTTC,CASRGQGIYEQYF
NA,TRBJ2-5,TRBV13,TRBD1,TGTGCCAGCAGCTCCAGGACAGGGGTAGAGACCCAGTACTTC,CASSSRTGVETQYF
NA,TRBJ2-1,TRBV30,TRBD2,TGTGCCTGGAGGAGGGGACCCAGGGCTAGCGGGAGGGCTTGGAATGAGCAGTTCTTC,CAWRRGPRASGRAWNEQFF
NA,TRBJ1-6,TRBV30,NA,TGTGCCTGGAGTTCAGGCGCCTCACCCCTCCACTTT,CAWSSGASPLHF